These 26 T cell receptor beta chains were all obtained from the same sample, sequenced in a study of blood T cell repertoires in COVID-19. The table came from immunoSEQ multiplex PCR; TCRdb's copy has only in-frame clones and leaves some out. The sample includes just under 65,000 clones, roughly 80% of them seen just once. The sample consisted of peripheral blood. The origin of the receptors is a human donor in a cohort sampled during active COVID-19.

J is TRBJ1-1 and V is TRBV18, with D unclear. The CDR3 is made up of 17 amino acids. Germline CDR1 KGHSH, CDR2 LQKENI. Trimming left V 3 bases short and J 1 base short, with 18 bases between. The CDR3 nucleotides read TGTGCCAGCTCACCGTTGAGGGCTGGTACCGGGAACACTGAAGCTTTCTTT. It encodes CASSPLRAGTGNTEAFF.

This clone was detected only once. The CDR3 loop reads CASSPGQGPGQPQHF. The CDR3 DNA sequence: TGCGCCAGCAGCCCCGGACAGGGACCCGGTCAGCCCCAGCATTTT. The chain has TRBV5-1 and TRBJ1-5; TRBD1 matches at 8 bases. The CDR3 has 15 amino acids. From germline, CDR1 is SGHRS and CDR2 YFSETQ. The V gene end was trimmed by 4 bases and the J gene end by 6 bases; junction bases not matched to a gene: 9.

This clone was recorded only once. The chain couples TRBV29-1 to TRBJ2-3; 8 positions agree with TRBD1. With 5 bases clipped from V and 2 bases from J, the junction kept 3 bases outside the gene matches. Germline V gene sequence: CDR1 SQVTM, CDR2 ANQGSEA. The CDR3 extends over 13 amino acids. CDR3 bases: TGCAGCGTTTACAGGGGGAACACAGATACGCAGTATTTT. Its protein is CSVYRGNTDTQYF.

V usage is TRBV5-1 and J usage is TRBJ2-3; 8 bases fit TRBD2. Per the germline V gene, CDR1 is SGHRS and CDR2 is YFSETQ. J lost 4 bases, V lost 0 bases, and 4 bases had no gene match. CDR3 length: 15 amino acids. In DNA form, the CDR3 reads TGCGCCAGCAGCTTGGTGGCGGGGGGTGCAGATACGCAGTATTTT. It yields the protein CASSLVAGGADTQYF.

This chain uses TRBV27 with TRBJ1-2; 11 bases are a match to TRBD1. CDR3 size: 14 residues. V was pared by 5 bases and J by 8 bases, with 7 bases of the junction left unmatched. Germline V gives CDR1 MNHEY, CDR2 SMNVEV (reference sequence). CDR3 sequence reads: CASSTGQGAGGYTF. DNA of the CDR3: TGTGCCAGCAGTACCGGACAGGGGGCGGGAGGCTACACCTTC.

This clone occurred once. V gene TRBV3-1 (or the pseudogene TRBV3-2) combines with J gene TRBJ1-2; D remains ambiguous. The germline V gene encodes CDR1 LGHDT and CDR2 YNNKEL (reference sequence). Trimming cost V 4 bases and J 7 bases, with 13 bases left between them. The CDR3 consists of 13 residues. CDR3 coding DNA: TGTGCCAGCAGCCGAGGCGGTTCTGGTGGCTACACCTTC. It codes for CASSRGGSGGYTF.

V and J are TRBV6-1 and TRBJ1-2, with 7 bases identical to TRBD1. J gave up 4 bases and V 3 bases, and 5 bases lay outside the gene matches. Germline V gene data show CDR1 as MNHNS and CDR2 as SASEGT. The CDR3 consists of 14 residues. CDR3 coding DNA: TGTGCCAGCAGTGACCTGGACAGGCGCTATGGCTACACCTTC. It is translated as CASSDLDRRYGYTF.

The chain links TRBV29-1 to TRBJ2-1, with 10 nucleotides matching TRBD2. Trimming took 8 bases from V and 6 from J; bases not matched to a gene: 10. The germline CDR1 and CDR2 sequences are SQVTM and ANQGSEA. This CDR3 is 14 amino acids long. CDR3 in DNA: TGCAGCTCTAAGACTAGCGGGCAGAGCAATGAGCAGTTCTTC. Residues: CSSKTSGQSNEQFF.

This chain uses TRBV5-6 with TRBJ2-7, with D possibly TRBD2 on 7 matching bases. V shed 2 bases and J shed 10 bases, with 16 bases lying between them. CDR3 length: 13 residues. Germline CDR1 SGHDT, CDR2 YYEEEE. The CDR3 is CASSFSRRGPQYF. CDR3 coding DNA: TGTGCCAGCAGCTTTTCAAGGCGGGGGCCCCAGTACTTC.

The DNA for the CDR3 is TGTGCCAGCAGAACTTCTAGGAGCTCCTATAATTCACCCCTCCACTTT. Its protein is CASRTSRSSYNSPLHF. J is TRBJ1-6 and V is TRBV6-6, with D unclear. Germline CDR1 MNHNY, CDR2 SVGAGI (reference sequence). The V end was cut by 6 bases, the J end by 0 bases, with 12 bases between. CDR3 length equals 16 residues.

The chain links TRBV12-5 to TRBJ2-3; the match to TRBD2 covers 7 bases. The CDR3 contains 14 residues. The germline V gene encodes CDR1 LGHNT and CDR2 FRNRAP. V lost 9 bases and J lost 2; bases outside the gene matches: 8. The CDR3: CASDRGVYTDTQYF. CDR3 coding DNA: TGTGCTAGCGACCGGGGGGTATACACAGATACGCAGTATTTT.

The chain uses TRBV11-2 and TRBJ2-5; 10 nucleotides align to TRBD2. With V trimmed by 0 bases and J by 5 bases, 3 bases remained unmatched. The CDR3 extends over 15 amino acids. Germline CDR1 and CDR2: SGHAT and FQNNGV. The CDR3 region is CASSLEGLALETQYF. The CDR3 DNA reads TGTGCCAGCAGCTTAGAGGGACTAGCGCTGGAGACCCAGTACTTC.

This clone has only one observation. This chain connects TRBV7-9 to TRBJ1-5; 10 bases line up with TRBD1. V shed 5 bases, J shed 2 bases, and the junction held 9 bases outside the gene matches. Germline CDR1 and CDR2: SEHNR and FQNEAQ (reference sequence). CDR3 length: 17 residues. CDR3 sequence: CASSLTGGYGGNQPQHF. The DNA of the CDR3 is TGTGCCAGCAGCCTGACAGGGGGCTATGGTGGCAATCAGCCCCAGCATTTT.

The V call is TRBV4-1, the J call TRBJ2-5; 8 bases match TRBD1. With 4 bases clipped from V and 0 bases from J, the junction kept 10 bases outside the gene matches. The CDR3 has 17 amino acids. CDR1 is MGHRA and CDR2 is YSYEKL in the germline V gene. As DNA, the CDR3 is TGCGCCAGCAGCCGTCGCGGCCAGGGGGCGAACCAAGAGACCCAGTACTTC. This sequence encodes CASSRRGQGANQETQYF.

V and J are TRBV4-1 and TRBJ2-3, with 8 bases identical to TRBD2. V dropped 0 bases and J dropped 0; count of bases not matched to a gene: 8. The CDR3 spans 18 residues. Germline V gene sequence: CDR1 MGHRA, CDR2 YSYEKL. The CDR3 bases are TGCGCCAGCAGCCAAGATTCGGTAGCGGGGATGAGCACAGATACGCAGTATTTT. It specifies CASSQDSVAGMSTDTQYF.

V gene TRBV6-6 combines with J gene TRBJ2-7; 8 nucleotides align to TRBD2. Germline V gene data show CDR1 as MNHNY and CDR2 as SVGAGI (reference sequence). Unmatched junction bases numbered 11, after V lost 0 bases and J lost 7 bases. CDR3 length: 16 residues. The CDR3 loop reads CASSYSGGGGPLEQYF. The CDR3 nucleotides read TGTGCCAGCAGTTACTCGGGCGGCGGGGGGCCGTTGGAGCAGTACTTC.

This sequence joins TRBV12-3 or TRBV12-4 and TRBJ2-3; no clear D gene. The CDR3 sequence is 13 residues long. V was shortened by 3 bases and J by 2 bases, with 6 bases between the two germline ends. In DNA, the CDR3 is TGTGCCAGCAGTTTCCAATTCACAGATACGCAGTATTTT. Amino acids: CASSFQFTDTQYF.

This chain links TRBV2 with TRBJ1-5; possible D gene TRBD1, 5 bases. The germline CDR1 and CDR2 sequences are SNHLY and FYNNEI. This CDR3 spans 14 amino acids. V lost 6 bases to trimming and J lost 2 bases, with 11 bases between them. CDR3 nucleotide sequence: TGTGCCAGCAGCCGAGGACAAGGCAATCAGCCCCAGCATTTT. This translates into CASSRGQGNQPQHF.

The CDR3 region has the DNA TGTGCCAGCAGTCCCGCGGACAGGGCAACTGAAGCTTTCTTT. Translated: CASSPADRATEAFF. The V call is TRBV6-6, the J call TRBJ1-1, with 8 bases aligning to TRBD1. V lost 5 bases to trimming and J lost 5 bases; unmatched junction nucleotides: 7. CDR1 and CDR2 (germline): MNHNY, SVGAGI (reference sequence). CDR3 size: 14 residues.

V is TRBV28 and J is TRBJ1-5, with D perhaps TRBD1 (5 bases). V was trimmed by 5 bases and J by 12 bases, leaving 17 bases between them. CDR3 length equals 13 residues. Germline loops: CDR1 MDHEN, CDR2 SYDVKM. CDR3 sequence reads: CASSLIGQGGQHF. The CDR3 DNA reads TGTGCCAGCAGTCTCATCGGGCAGGGAGGCCAGCATTTT.

The genes are TRBV12-3 or TRBV12-4 and TRBJ2-5, with 12 bases lining up with TRBD1. V shed 4 bases and J 8 bases; nucleotides not matched to a gene: 2. The CDR3 runs 13 residues. This chain's CDR3 is CASSSGQGATQYF. The CDR3 coding sequence is TGTGCCAGCAGTTCGGGACAGGGGGCCACCCAGTACTTC.

V and J are TRBV25-1 and TRBJ2-1, with D perhaps TRBD1 (5 bases). The CDR3 sequence is 14 residues long. V was shortened by 6 bases and J by 7 bases, with 16 bases between the two germline ends. The V gene's germline CDR1 is MGHDK and CDR2 SYGVNS. CDR3 residues: CASRGAGSKNEQFF. The CDR3 nucleotides read TGTGCCAGCAGGGGCGCAGGGTCGAAGAATGAGCAGTTCTTC.

The chain couples TRBV7-9 to TRBJ1-5; D is perhaps TRBD1 (6 bases). V was trimmed by 4 bases and J by 4 bases, leaving 8 bases between them. CDR3 size: 13 residues. CDR1 and CDR2 from the germline V gene are SEHNR and FQNEAQ (reference sequence). In DNA, the CDR3 is TGTGCCAGCAGCTCAGGGGTGAATCAGCCCCAGCATTTT. Translation gives CASSSGVNQPQHF.

The genes are TRBV4-1 and TRBJ1-5; D might be TRBD1 (5 bases). Trimming removed 4 bases from V and 3 bases from J, with 13 bases in between. This CDR3 has 15 amino acids. The V gene's germline CDR1 is MGHRA and CDR2 YSYEKL. The CDR3 nucleotides read TGCGCCAGCAGCCTAATAGGGACTTCCAATCAGCCCCAGCATTTT. This translates into CASSLIGTSNQPQHF.

This chain connects TRBV3-1 (or the pseudogene TRBV3-2) to TRBJ2-1; 11 bases map to TRBD2. The CDR3 consists of 15 residues. Trimming cost V 4 bases and J 9 bases; bases outside gene matches: 8. Germline lookup yields CDR1 LGHDT and CDR2 YNNKEL (reference sequence). CDR3 region: CASSPHSGGAGEQFF. In DNA form, the CDR3 reads TGTGCCAGCAGCCCCCATAGCGGGGGGGCGGGTGAGCAGTTCTTC.

The rearrangement uses TRBV5-5 and TRBJ2-7, with D possibly being TRBD1 (6 bases). Between the trimmed V and J ends, which lost 0 bases and 0 bases, there was a span of 10 bases. Per the germline V gene, CDR1 is SGHKS and CDR2 is YYEKEE (reference sequence). The CDR3 spans 15 residues. CDR3 in amino acids: CASSLGQAVSYEQYF. The CDR3 DNA is TGTGCCAGCAGCTTGGGACAGGCCGTCTCCTACGAGCAGTACTTC.